The source of this TCR beta chain is a study of Ad26.COV2.S vaccination and SARS-CoV-2 variants. Using immunoSEQ multiplex PCR, the repertoire was profiled, and TCRdb retains in-frame clones only, with some absent. The table lists around 94,000 clones, around 80% of them singletons. Note on this clone: Antigen specificity is unknown.

CDR1 is SGHNT and CDR2 is YYREEE in the germline V gene (reference sequence). The CDR3 contains 17 residues. V lost 0 bases and J lost 6; bases outside the gene matches: 10. Overall study findings and caveats: Placebo recipients had lower spike-specific TCR breadth than vaccine recipients. Spike-specific CD8+ and CD4+ T cell responses reportedly showed substantial breadth after vaccination. Non-spike TCR breadth showed similarity between vaccine and placebo recipients.

Sequencing was performed on peripheral blood, taken after recovery from COVID-19. The chain couples TRBV5-4 to TRBJ2-2; TRBD2 matches 8 bases. The origin of this receptor is a human donor who had recovered from COVID-19. Here the CDR3 reads CASSLGRFSGASGELFF. The CDR3 DNA reads as TGTGCCAGCAGCTTGGGACGCTTTAGCGGGGCATCCGGGGAGCTGTTTTTT.